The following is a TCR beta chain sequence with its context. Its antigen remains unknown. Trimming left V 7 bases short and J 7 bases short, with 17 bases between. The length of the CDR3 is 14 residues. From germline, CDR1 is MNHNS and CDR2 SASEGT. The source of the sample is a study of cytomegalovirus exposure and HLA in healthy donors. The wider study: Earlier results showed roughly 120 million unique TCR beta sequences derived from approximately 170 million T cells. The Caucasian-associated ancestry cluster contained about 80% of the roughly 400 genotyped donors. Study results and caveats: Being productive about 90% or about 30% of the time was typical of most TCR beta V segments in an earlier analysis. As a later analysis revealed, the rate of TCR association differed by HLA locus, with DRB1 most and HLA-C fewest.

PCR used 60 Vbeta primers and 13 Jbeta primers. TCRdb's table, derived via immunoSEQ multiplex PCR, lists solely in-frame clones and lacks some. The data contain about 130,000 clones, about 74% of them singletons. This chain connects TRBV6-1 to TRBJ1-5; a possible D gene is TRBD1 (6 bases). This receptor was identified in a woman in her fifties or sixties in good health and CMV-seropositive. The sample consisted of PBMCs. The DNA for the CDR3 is TGTGCCAGCATCGAGGGGGGGCGGGGACAGCCCCAGCATTTT. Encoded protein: CASIEGGRGQPQHF.